Listed below are T cell receptor beta chains from one sample, sequenced in a study of T cell repertoires in cytomegalovirus infection. Antigen specificity for these receptors is unknown. One entry per CDR3 protein results from TCRdb running MiXCR on the reads. The repertoire holds around 770,000 distinct CDR3 sequences, about 27% seen once, with roughly 14% in the top ten. The sequenced sample was cultured CD8+ T cells from PBMCs, obtained from culture after CMV antigen stimulation. These receptors came from a human donor in good health (CMV status not recorded). Some clones in this sample may be carry-over from other donors' samples. Each CDR3 is given with its conserved first and last residue. The order of the fields is V gene, J gene, CDR3 protein.

v_call: TRBV11-2; j_call: TRBJ2-2; cdr3_aa: CASSLDQDREWVTGELFF
v_call: TRBV6-1; j_call: TRBJ1-2; cdr3_aa: CASSDPGGGGYGYTF
v_call: TRBV27; j_call: TRBJ1-5; cdr3_aa: CASSPQQGSNQPQHF
v_call: TRBV6-1; j_call: TRBJ2-5; cdr3_aa: CASSEASYRGPREETQYF
v_call: TRBV19; j_call: TRBJ1-4; cdr3_aa: CASSRRVERRANEKLFF
v_call: TRBV6-2/TRBV6-3; j_call: TRBJ2-2; cdr3_aa: CASSYRPDKPTGELFF
v_call: TRBV7-2; j_call: TRBJ2-5; cdr3_aa: CASSPTGGPAQETQYF
v_call: TRBV9; j_call: TRBJ1-5; cdr3_aa: CASSVEGQLYQPQHF
v_call: TRBV5-6; j_call: TRBJ1-1; cdr3_aa: CASNLIAGLNTEAFF
v_call: TRBV2; j_call: TRBJ2-7; cdr3_aa: CASSGSRASPYEQYF
v_call: TRBV25-1; j_call: TRBJ1-2; cdr3_aa: CASSDEVGWSDGYTF
v_call: TRBV12-5; j_call: TRBJ2-7; cdr3_aa: CASGFRGDEQYF
v_call: TRBV24-1; j_call: TRBJ1-1; cdr3_aa: CATSAWGAGPGEAFF
v_call: TRBV18; j_call: TRBJ2-5; cdr3_aa: CASSPLYDNTQKFQETQYF
v_call: TRBV10-3; j_call: TRBJ1-2; cdr3_aa: CAISAEETNYGYTF
v_call: TRBV28; j_call: TRBJ2-1; cdr3_aa: CASIQTGNSREFF
v_call: TRBV19; j_call: TRBJ2-3; cdr3_aa: CASTDGVTDTQYF
v_call: TRBV2; j_call: TRBJ2-7; cdr3_aa: CASSPDTAGSSPYEQYF
v_call: TRBV12-3/TRBV12-4; j_call: TRBJ2-5; cdr3_aa: CASSWPHQWQEETQYF
v_call: TRBV7-6; j_call: TRBJ2-2; cdr3_aa: CASSLGTGKAGELFF